These T cell receptor beta chains were read from a single sample in a study of T cells in Graves' hyperthyroidism and ophthalmopathy. MiXCR, applied by TCRdb to the multiplex PCR reads, yields one record per CDR3 protein. The sample lists over 500,000 distinct CDR3 sequences; roughly a sixth were seen once. The specimen sequenced was blood. These receptors originate from a woman in her twenties or thirties with Graves' ophthalmopathy. Both conserved end residues are part of each CDR3. Fields, in order: D gene, clone size, J gene, V gene, CDR3 protein, CDR3 DNA. D genes are given only for firm matches. The size entry is marked missing in some rows and otherwise reads once, few, many or a size class.

d_gene: .
abundance: few
j_gene: TRBJ1-1
v_gene: TRBV4-1
CDR3aa: CASSQSGARLRGDTEAFF
CDR3nt: TGCGCCAGCAGCCAATCTGGGGCCCGACTTAGGGGAGATACTGAAGCTTTCTTT

d_gene: .
abundance: .
j_gene: TRBJ1-5
v_gene: TRBV9
CDR3aa: CASSAPGQGFWPQHF
CDR3nt: TGTGCCAGCAGCGCCCCGGGACAAGGGTTTTGGCCCCAGCATTTT

d_gene: .
abundance: few
j_gene: TRBJ2-5
v_gene: TRBV6-2/TRBV6-3
CDR3aa: CASRPPQGTQYF
CDR3nt: TGTGCCAGCAGACCACCTCAGGGGACCCAGTACTTC

d_gene: TRBD1
abundance: many
j_gene: TRBJ2-7
v_gene: TRBV28
CDR3aa: CASSLAQGVAYEQYF
CDR3nt: TGTGCCAGCAGTTTAGCACAGGGGGTTGCTTACGAGCAGTACTTC

d_gene: .
abundance: few
j_gene: TRBJ1-1
v_gene: TRBV4-3
CDR3aa: CASSGTENMNTEAFF
CDR3nt: TGCGCCAGCAGCGGGACGGAAAACATGAACACTGAAGCTTTCTTT

d_gene: .
abundance: many
j_gene: TRBJ2-7
v_gene: TRBV20-1
CDR3aa: CSARRQGSGEQYF
CDR3nt: TGCAGTGCTAGAAGGCAGGGGTCCGGCGAGCAGTACTTC

d_gene: .
abundance: .
j_gene: TRBJ1-4
v_gene: TRBV6-2/TRBV6-3
CDR3aa: CASSYSTPTATNEKLFF
CDR3nt: TGTGCCAGCAGTTACTCGACACCGACTGCAACTAATGAAAAACTGTTTTTT

d_gene: TRBD1
abundance: few
j_gene: TRBJ1-2
v_gene: TRBV20-1
CDR3aa: CSARQGNNYGYTF
CDR3nt: TGCAGTGCAAGACAGGGGAATAACTATGGCTACACCTTC

d_gene: .
abundance: many
j_gene: TRBJ1-1
v_gene: TRBV20-1
CDR3aa: CSASRSNTEAFF
CDR3nt: TGCAGTGCCTCAAGGAGCAACACTGAAGCTTTCTTT

d_gene: .
abundance: few
j_gene: TRBJ2-3
v_gene: TRBV28
CDR3aa: CASKLTPSTGDTDTQYF
CDR3nt: TGTGCCAGCAAACTAACCCCGTCAACGGGGGACACAGATACGCAGTATTTT

d_gene: .
abundance: .
j_gene: TRBJ2-7
v_gene: TRBV6-1
CDR3aa: CASSDRGLANYEQYF
CDR3nt: TGTGCCAGCAGTGACAGGGGCTTAGCCAACTACGAGCAGTACTTC

d_gene: TRBD1
abundance: few
j_gene: TRBJ1-5
v_gene: TRBV28
CDR3aa: CASSLGGQGGGQPQHF
CDR3nt: TGTGCCAGCAGTTTGGGAGGACAGGGGGGCGGCCAGCCCCAGCATTTT

d_gene: .
abundance: many
j_gene: TRBJ1-1
v_gene: TRBV7-9
CDR3aa: CASSLGSVTEAFF
CDR3nt: TGTGCCAGCAGCTTGGGGAGTGTCACTGAAGCTTTCTTT

d_gene: .
abundance: many
j_gene: TRBJ2-3
v_gene: TRBV18
CDR3aa: CATNPTAGTDTQYF
CDR3nt: TGTGCCACTAACCCCACGGCGGGAACAGATACGCAGTATTTT

d_gene: TRBD2
abundance: many
j_gene: TRBJ2-3
v_gene: TRBV29-1
CDR3aa: CSVEPSGSTDTQYF
CDR3nt: TGCAGCGTTGAGCCTAGCGGGAGCACAGATACGCAGTATTTT

d_gene: .
abundance: few
j_gene: TRBJ2-2
v_gene: TRBV10-3
CDR3aa: CAIGSPNGGELFF
CDR3nt: TGTGCCATCGGGTCTCCAAACGGCGGGGAGCTGTTTTTT

d_gene: .
abundance: .
j_gene: TRBJ2-7
v_gene: TRBV15
CDR3aa: CATRNPGRSSYEQYF
CDR3nt: TGTGCCACCAGGAACCCGGGACGGAGCTCCTACGAGCAGTACTTC